These T cell receptor beta chains were read from a single sample in a study of radiation and T cells in renal cell carcinoma. The method was immunoSEQ multiplex PCR; TCRdb's version includes in-frame clones alone and lacks a portion of them. The sample includes more than 150,000 clones, approximately 86% of them seen just once. The specimen comprised blood, sampled from a patient whose treatment included radiotherapy and nephrectomy. These receptor sequences come from a woman in her forties or fifties with renal cell carcinoma. The CDR3 runs from the conserved cysteine through the conserved F or W. The order of the fields is J gene, V gene, clone size, D gene, CDR3 DNA, CDR3 protein. A D gene is named only where the DNA matches it firmly. Only some rows state a clone size, as once, few, many or a class for expanded clones.

J: TRBJ1-2; V: TRBV7-2; size: .; D: .; DNA: TGTGCCAGCAGCTTAGGGCAGGCCGGTGGCTACACCTTC; CDR3: CASSLGQAGGYTF
J: TRBJ1-2; V: TRBV5-6; size: .; D: .; DNA: TGTGCCAGCAGGGACAGTCTTAACTATGGCTACACCTTC; CDR3: CASRDSLNYGYTF
J: TRBJ1-1; V: TRBV5-1; size: .; D: .; DNA: TGCGCCAGCAGCCTCCCCGGGCAGATGAACACTGAAGCTTTCTTT; CDR3: CASSLPGQMNTEAFF
J: TRBJ1-4; V: TRBV7-9; size: .; D: .; DNA: TGTGCCAGCAGCTTAGCGGTTTTGTCCCCGAAACTGTTTTTT; CDR3: CASSLAVLSPKLFF
J: TRBJ2-5; V: TRBV7-2; size: .; D: TRBD2; DNA: TGTGCCAGCAGCTTACAGGGACTAGGAAGGGAGACCCAGTACTTC; CDR3: CASSLQGLGRETQYF
J: TRBJ2-6; V: TRBV18; size: .; D: TRBD1; DNA: TGTGCCAGCTCACCATTAGGACAGGGCCCCTCTGGGGCCAACGTCCTGACTTTC; CDR3: CASSPLGQGPSGANVLTF
J: TRBJ2-1; V: TRBV18; size: .; D: .; DNA: TGTGCCAGCTCCCCCATTAGGGGCTACAATGAGCAGTTCTTC; CDR3: CASSPIRGYNEQFF
J: TRBJ1-1; V: TRBV7-3; size: .; D: .; DNA: TGTGCCACAGGGGCCGGAGCGAACACTGAAGCTTTCTTT; CDR3: CATGAGANTEAFF
J: TRBJ2-1; V: TRBV9; size: .; D: .; DNA: TGTGCCAGCAGCTTCCGGTGGGAAAACAATGAGCAGTTCTTC; CDR3: CASSFRWENNEQFF
J: TRBJ2-5; V: TRBV11-3; size: .; D: TRBD2; DNA: TGTGCCAGCAGCTTACGCGGGGGGGCTATAGAGACCCAGTACTTC; CDR3: CASSLRGGAIETQYF
J: TRBJ1-6; V: TRBV5-4; size: once; D: .; DNA: TGTGCCAGCAGCTTGTCCGTGTTGGACTCCTATAATTCACCCCTCCACTTT; CDR3: CASSLSVLDSYNSPLHF
J: TRBJ2-7; V: TRBV7-2; size: .; D: TRBD2; DNA: TGTGCCAGCAGCTCTCGGGGTAGCGGGGTCCCCTACGAGCAGTACTTC; CDR3: CASSSRGSGVPYEQYF